This T cell receptor beta chain derives from a study of shared clonotypes between healthy human individuals. Study findings and constraints: Clonotypes shared by all four sorted-subset donors had higher generation probabilities than non-shared clonotypes.

Naive CD8 cells, CD45RO-negative and positively selected for CCR7, excluded terminally differentiated effector memory CD45RA+ cells. In the case of this clone: Its antigen is still unknown.

V dropped 3 bases and J dropped 6 bases, with 12 bases sitting between them. The germline gives CDR1 MNHEY, CDR2 SMNVEV (reference sequence). The length of the CDR3 is 13 residues. As handled by the study authors: Filtering differed since immunoSEQ provided only junctions, with no quality scores. Repertoires were generated with immunoSEQ multiplex PCR, while TCRdb's copy carries only in-frame clones and drops some. V, J and clone size derive from that table, while D and trimming were established from the DNA sequence. Altogether 2 million or so clones are present, about 95% being singletons, with the ten largest covering 0.9% to 1.3%.

J is TRBJ2-7 and V is TRBV27; the D is unclear. Sample: naive CD8+ T cells sorted from blood. The source of this sequence is a man between 18 and 29 years old in good health. In nucleotides, the CDR3 is TGTGCCAGCAGTTTGGGTCCGTATGGCGAGCAGTACTTC. This encodes CASSLGPYGEQYF.